Listed here are 20 T cell receptor beta chains from one sample, sequenced in a study of beta chain features in type 1 diabetes. Sequencing targeted expressed TCRB transcripts, as all isolated RNA had been reverse transcribed. The repertoire was sequenced with immunoSEQ multiplex PCR; TCRdb's copy has only in-frame clones and lacks some. The table shows approximately 300,000 clones, with around 10% occurring only once. The sequenced sample was naive CD4+ T cells from blood. The source is a woman in her 30s in good health.

This clone was counted a few times. The rearrangement links TRBV5-4 to TRBJ2-3; the D is unclear. Germline CDR1 reads SGHNT; CDR2 reads YYREEE (reference sequence). V lost 2 bases and J 3 bases, leaving 7 bases between the germline ends. This CDR3 has 13 residues. The CDR3 reads CASSFVQTDTQYF. CDR3 nucleotide sequence: TGTGCCAGCAGCTTCGTCCAGACAGATACGCAGTATTTT.

The chain has TRBV5-1 and TRBJ2-2; D is possibly TRBD1 (5 bases). Trimming stripped 4 bases from V and 0 bases from J, with 19 bases between. Germline V gene data show CDR1 as SGHRS and CDR2 as YFSETQ. CDR3 length: 18 amino acids. In DNA form, the CDR3 reads TGCGCCAGCAGCCAGAATGTAGGTGGGGCCGCGAACACCGGGGAGCTGTTTTTT. Translation: CASSQNVGGAANTGELFF.

The gene calls are TRBV5-1 and TRBJ2-1; no firm D call. CDR3 size: 16 residues. Per germline, CDR1 SGHRS and CDR2 YFSETQ. V was shortened by 0 bases and J by 4 bases, with 14 bases between the two germline ends. This chain's CDR3 is CASSLARSGNYNEQFF. The CDR3 DNA sequence: TGCGCCAGCAGCTTGGCCAGGTCTGGAAATTACAATGAGCAGTTCTTC.

V and J are TRBV15 and TRBJ1-1, with 7 bases that match TRBD1. The junction had 12 bases not matched to a gene; V was cut back by 1 base and J by 4 bases. The CDR3 totals 17 residues. Germline V gene data show CDR1 as LNHNV and CDR2 as YYDKDF (reference sequence). CDR3 bases: TGTGCCACCAGCAGAGTGAAACAGGGGAAAGGGGGCACTGAAGCTTTCTTT. This sequence encodes CATSRVKQGKGGTEAFF.

This clone has more than one count but fewer than ten. The chain has TRBV11-2 and TRBJ2-1, with 12 bases matching TRBD2. In germline, CDR1 is SGHAT, CDR2 FQNNGV. The CDR3 consists of 16 residues. The junction had 9 bases not matched to a gene; V was cut back by 4 bases and J by 8 bases. CDR3 residues: CASSSSGRAFGYEQFF. The CDR3 bases are TGTGCCAGCAGCTCTAGCGGGAGGGCCTTTGGGTATGAGCAGTTCTTC.

This clone was found a few times. This chain uses TRBV29-1 with TRBJ1-3; no clear D gene. CDR3 length: 14 amino acids. Germline-derived CDR1 and CDR2 are SQVTM and ANQGSEA. The ends were cut back, 5 bases at V and 0 bases at J, with 11 bases in the middle. The CDR3 coding sequence is TGCAGCGTTTCCGGACTGTACTCTGGAAACACCATATATTTT. It yields the protein CSVSGLYSGNTIYF. Looking up the rest from reference TRBV29-1 and TRBJ1-3 gives the full variable domain: SAVISQKPSRDICQRGTSLTIQCQVDSQVTMMFWYRQQPGQSLTLIATANQGSEATYESGFVIDKFPISRPNLTFSTLTVSNMSPEDSSIYLCSVSGLYSGNTIYFGEGSWLTVV.

There are a few counts of this clone. This chain uses TRBV18 with TRBJ2-7; perhaps TRBD1 as D (7 bases). CDR1 and CDR2 from the germline V gene are KGHSH and LQKENI. V was trimmed by 0 bases and J by 5 bases, leaving 14 bases between them. The CDR3 is 15 amino acids. CDR3 sequence (DNA): TGTGCCAGCTCACCACCGCGGCAGGGGGGCAACGAGCAGTACTTC. This encodes CASSPPRQGGNEQYF.

This clone was seen a handful of times. The V and J genes are TRBV2 and TRBJ2-4; a possible D gene is TRBD2 (5 bases). Germline V lookup: CDR1 SNHLY, CDR2 FYNNEI. The CDR3 contains 15 residues. V was trimmed by 4 bases and J by 0 bases, leaving 10 bases between them. The CDR3 bases are TGTGCCAGCAGTGCCGGAGCGGTAGCCAAAAACATTCAGTACTTC. It is translated as CASSAGAVAKNIQYF.

This clone was seen more than once but under ten times. The chain combines TRBV4-2 with TRBJ2-3; the match to TRBD2 covers 9 bases. The CDR3 contains 17 residues. Germline-derived CDR1 and CDR2 are LGHNA and YNFKEQ. V gave up 1 base and J gave up 6 bases; unmatched junction bases: 11. The CDR3 loop is CASSQVGREGSRDTQYF. DNA of the CDR3: TGTGCCAGCAGCCAAGTTGGGCGGGAGGGGTCGCGGGATACGCAGTATTTT.

The chain couples TRBV5-1 to TRBJ2-3; D is possibly TRBD2 (5 bases). The CDR3 sequence is 15 residues long. Germline V gene sequence: CDR1 SGHRS, CDR2 YFSETQ. Trimming removed 3 bases at V and 4 bases at J, with 15 bases between. The CDR3 DNA is TGCGCCAGCAGCTACGTGAGGGAGTCCGCAGATACGCAGTATTTT. This codes for CASSYVRESADTQYF.

This clone has a single count. Here the CDR3 reads CASSLYSLQESSGANVLTF. The CDR3 region has the DNA TGCGCCAGCAGCTTGTATTCCCTGCAGGAAAGCTCTGGGGCCAACGTCCTGACTTTC. The chain is built from TRBV5-1 and TRBJ2-6; D is unresolved. The germline V gene encodes CDR1 SGHRS and CDR2 YFSETQ. V was shortened by 1 base and J by 0 bases, with 17 bases between the two germline ends. The length of the CDR3 is 19 residues.

This clone was observed a handful of times. The chain employs TRBV7-2 and TRBJ2-1, with D perhaps matching TRBD1 (5 bases). Germline V gene lookup returns CDR1 SGHTA and CDR2 FQGNSA. CDR3 length equals 15 residues. Deletions cut 5 bases from V and 7 bases from J, with 18 bases between. The CDR3 DNA is TGTGCCAGCAGCATAGACAGAGCCGCGAAAAATGAGCAGTTCTTC. Its protein product is CASSIDRAAKNEQFF.

This chain connects TRBV11-2 to TRBJ1-4, with 10 bases aligning to TRBD1. Germline loops: CDR1 SGHAT, CDR2 FQNNGV. Trimming cost V 1 base and J 9 bases; bases outside gene matches: 5. The CDR3 loop spans 15 amino acids. CDR3 bases: TGTGCCAGCAGCTTAGCCCAGGGACAGGGGCAAAAACTGTTTTTT. Translation: CASSLAQGQGQKLFF.

With respect to this clone: The sample carries other DNA sequences with the same CDR3. The chain links TRBV5-1 to TRBJ2-7; 10 positions match TRBD2. Germline V lookup: CDR1 SGHRS, CDR2 YFSETQ. Trimming cost V 2 bases and J 2 bases; bases outside gene matches: 4. This CDR3 has 15 residues. As DNA, the CDR3 is TGCGCCAGCAGCTTAGGTCTAGCGGGAGCCTACGAGCAGTACTTC. Amino acids: CASSLGLAGAYEQYF.

Only a few counts were recorded for this clone. V gene TRBV7-9 combines with J gene TRBJ1-2; D might be TRBD1 (6 bases). The CDR3 has 14 residues. Germline V lookup: CDR1 SEHNR, CDR2 FQNEAQ (reference sequence). V lost 2 bases and J 3 bases, leaving 10 bases between the germline ends. The DNA of the CDR3 is TGTGCCAGCAGCTTAACAGGGCTGGACTATGGCTACACCTTC. Its protein is CASSLTGLDYGYTF.

This clone was picked up a small number of times. The rearrangement uses TRBV15 and TRBJ2-1, with TRBD2 matching over 9 bases. The junction had 18 bases not matched to a gene; V was cut back by 3 bases and J by 3 bases. Germline CDR1 reads LNHNV; CDR2 reads YYDKDF (reference sequence). The CDR3 has 20 residues. The CDR3 sequence is CATSRHSTSSGTSFYNEQFF. The DNA for the CDR3 is TGTGCCACCAGCAGGCATTCTACCTCCTCCGGGACTAGCTTCTACAATGAGCAGTTCTTC.

This clone has only a few counts. The chain joins TRBV25-1 to TRBJ1-4; possibly TRBD1 for D (6 bases). In germline, CDR1 is MGHDK, CDR2 SYGVNS. The CDR3 has 15 amino acids. V shed 2 bases and J shed 6 bases, with 13 bases lying between them. The CDR3 here is CASSEVDRMDEKLFF. CDR3 DNA: TGTGCCAGCAGTGAAGTTGACAGGATGGATGAAAAACTGTTTTTT. Full variable domain (remainder filled in from reference TRBV25-1 and TRBJ1-4): EADIYQTPRYLVIGTGKKITLECSQTMGHDKMYWYQQDPGMELHLIHYSYGVNSTEKGDLSSESTVSRIRTEHFPLTLESARPSHTSQYLCASSEVDRMDEKLFFGSGTQLSVL.

This clone was observed a handful of times. The V and J genes are TRBV9 and TRBJ2-2, with 7 bases identical to TRBD1. Germline V gene sequence: CDR1 SGDLS, CDR2 YYNGEE. V lost 3 bases, J lost 6 bases, and 8 bases stayed unmatched. The CDR3 has 15 amino acids. As DNA, the CDR3 is TGTGCCAGCAGCGCGAGGGGGCGAGGGTCCGGGGAGCTGTTTTTT. Translated: CASSARGRGSGELFF.

This clone was counted a few times. This chain joins TRBV7-8 and TRBJ1-1, with no clear D. Germline V gene sequence: CDR1 SGHVS, CDR2 FQNEAQ. This CDR3 comprises 15 residues. V was cut by 8 bases and J by 0 bases, with 16 bases left in between. The CDR3 is CASHRLEEMNTEAFF. CDR3 bases: TGTGCCAGCCACCGGCTGGAGGAGATGAACACTGAAGCTTTCTTT. The entire variable domain, with the rest obtained from reference TRBV7-8 and TRBJ1-1, is as follows: GAGVSQSPRYKVAKRGQDVALRCDPISGHVSLFWYQQALGQGPEFLTYFQNEAQLDKSGLPSDRFFAERPEGSVSTLKIQRTQQEDSAVYLCASHRLEEMNTEAFFGQGTRLTVV.

This clone has a single count. The chain has TRBV6-1 and TRBJ2-1; D ambiguous. CDR1 is MNHNS, CDR2 SASEGT, per germline. Trimming shortened V by 0 bases and J by 3 bases, and 3 bases separated the two germline ends. The CDR3 has 13 amino acids. CDR3 coding DNA: TGTGCCAGCAGTGAAGCTCACTACAATGAGCAGTTCTTC. Encoded protein: CASSEAHYNEQFF.